Here is one T cell receptor beta chain with its context. These data are taken from a study of T cell changes during pregnancy in multiple sclerosis. Germline V gives CDR1 MDHEN, CDR2 SYDVKM. The CDR3 runs to 15 residues. V lost 6 bases and J lost 6; bases outside the gene matches: 6. Data came from immunoSEQ multiplex PCR; TCRdb stores just in-frame clones and leaves some out. The sample consists of tens of thousands of clones, 85% of them appearing once. The sample here was CD8+ T cells from peripheral blood mononuclear cells, taken in the first trimester of pregnancy. The rearrangement joins TRBV28 to TRBJ2-3; 13 nucleotides agree with TRBD2. This receptor was taken from a female donor in good health, enrolled as a control in a pregnancy study. The CDR3 nucleotides are TGTGCCAGCAGGAGGACTAGCGGGAGAGGGGATACGCAGTATTTT. Amino acids: CASRRTSGRGDTQYF.